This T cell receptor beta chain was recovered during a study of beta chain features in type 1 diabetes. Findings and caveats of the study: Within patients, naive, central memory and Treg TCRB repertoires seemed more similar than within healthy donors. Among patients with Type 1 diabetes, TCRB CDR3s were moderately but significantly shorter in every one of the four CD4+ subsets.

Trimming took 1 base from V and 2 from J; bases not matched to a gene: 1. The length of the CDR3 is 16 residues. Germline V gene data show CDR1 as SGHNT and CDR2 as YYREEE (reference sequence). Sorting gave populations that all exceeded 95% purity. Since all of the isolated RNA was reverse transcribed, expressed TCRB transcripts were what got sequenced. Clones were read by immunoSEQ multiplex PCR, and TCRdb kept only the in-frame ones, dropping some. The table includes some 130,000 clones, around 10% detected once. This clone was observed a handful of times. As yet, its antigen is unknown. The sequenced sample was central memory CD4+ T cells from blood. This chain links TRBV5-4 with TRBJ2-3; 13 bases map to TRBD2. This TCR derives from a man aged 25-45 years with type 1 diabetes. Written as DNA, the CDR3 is TGTGCCAGCAGCTTGACTAGCGGGGGGGACACAGATACGCAGTATTTT. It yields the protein CASSLTSGGDTDTQYF. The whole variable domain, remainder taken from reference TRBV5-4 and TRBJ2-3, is ETGVTQSPTHLIKTRGQQVTLRCSSQSGHNTVSWYQQALGQGPQFIFQYYREEENGRGNFPPRFSGLQFPNYSSELNVNALELDDSALYLCASSLTSGGDTDTQYFGPGTRLTVL.